Reported below is one TCR beta chain. These data originate in a study of blood T cell repertoires in COVID-19. On the study more broadly: Some COVID-19 samples were acute and others convalescent; all came from the United States, Italy and Spain. T cells, B-cell-depleted T cells, or PBMCs supplied cDNA or gDNA.

V gave up 6 bases and J gave up 2 bases, with 15 bases separating them. The CDR3 is 15 residues long. Germline CDR1 SEHNR, CDR2 FQNEAQ (reference sequence). TCRdb keeps only in-frame clones here, not all; method: immunoSEQ multiplex PCR. The table records about 140,000 clones, almost 90% of them present only once. V gene TRBV7-9 combines with J gene TRBJ2-3; a possible D gene is TRBD2 (5 bases). Sequences were obtained from peripheral blood. The clonotype comes from a man over 45 with active or convalescent COVID-19. The CDR3 sequence is CASSGSIGDTDTQYF. The CDR3 bases are TGTGCCAGCAGTGGGAGTATAGGTGACACAGATACGCAGTATTTT.